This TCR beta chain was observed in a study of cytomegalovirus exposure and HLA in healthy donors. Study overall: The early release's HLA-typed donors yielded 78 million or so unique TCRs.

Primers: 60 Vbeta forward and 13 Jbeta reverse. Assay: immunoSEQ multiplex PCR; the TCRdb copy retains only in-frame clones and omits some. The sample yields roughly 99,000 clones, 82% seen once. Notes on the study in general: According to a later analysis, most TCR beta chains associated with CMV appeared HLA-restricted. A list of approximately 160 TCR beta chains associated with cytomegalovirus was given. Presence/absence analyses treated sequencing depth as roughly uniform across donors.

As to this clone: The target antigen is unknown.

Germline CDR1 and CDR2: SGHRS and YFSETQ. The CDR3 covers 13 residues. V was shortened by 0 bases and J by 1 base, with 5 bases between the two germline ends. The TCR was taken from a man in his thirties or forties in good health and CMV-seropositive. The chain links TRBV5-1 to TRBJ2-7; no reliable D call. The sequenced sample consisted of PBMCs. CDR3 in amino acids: CASSLDGSYEQYF. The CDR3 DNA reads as TGCGCCAGCAGCTTGGACGGTTCCTACGAGCAGTACTTC.